The source of this T cell receptor beta chain is a study of T cell changes during pregnancy in multiple sclerosis. This CDR3 region has 15 residues. V shed 3 bases and J 3 bases; nucleotides not matched to a gene: 4. Germline V gene lookup returns CDR1 SGHNT and CDR2 YENEEA. The assay was immunoSEQ multiplex PCR, and TCRdb's table has in-frame clones only and misses some. The sample carries 85,000 to 100,000 clones, around 94% recorded once. Here the sequenced sample was peripheral blood, taken in the first trimester of pregnancy. V and J are TRBV11-3 and TRBJ2-3; TRBD2 matches 9 bases. This receptor was identified in a female donor with multiple sclerosis, enrolled in a pregnancy study. Written as DNA, the CDR3 is TGTGCCAGCAGCTTGGCGAGCGGGGGGACAGATACGCAGTATTTT. The encoded protein is CASSLASGGTDTQYF.